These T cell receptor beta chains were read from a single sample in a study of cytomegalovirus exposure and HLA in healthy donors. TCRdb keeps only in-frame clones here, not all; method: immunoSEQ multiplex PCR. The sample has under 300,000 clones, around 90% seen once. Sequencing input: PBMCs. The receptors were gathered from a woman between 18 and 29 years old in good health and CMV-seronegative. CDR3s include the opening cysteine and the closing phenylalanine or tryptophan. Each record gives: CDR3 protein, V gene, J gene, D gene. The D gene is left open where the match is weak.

CDR3 protein: CASSLRAGGYEQYF
V gene: TRBV5-6
J gene: TRBJ2-7
D gene: TRBD2

CDR3 protein: CASSQGSTSSSYNEQFF
V gene: TRBV4-3
J gene: TRBJ2-1
D gene: TRBD2

CDR3 protein: CASSAGNGRQQETQYF
V gene: TRBV6-1
J gene: TRBJ2-5
D gene: -

CDR3 protein: CASSYNRRDSPLHF
V gene: TRBV6-5
J gene: TRBJ1-6
D gene: -

CDR3 protein: CASSLAGQNNSPLHF
V gene: TRBV5-1
J gene: TRBJ1-6
D gene: TRBD1

CDR3 protein: CASTSLGADQPQHF
V gene: TRBV6-1
J gene: TRBJ1-5
D gene: -

CDR3 protein: CASSFIGGGPGEQFF
V gene: TRBV27
J gene: TRBJ2-1
D gene: TRBD2

CDR3 protein: CASSIGQGNEKLFF
V gene: TRBV19
J gene: TRBJ1-4
D gene: TRBD1

CDR3 protein: CASSLAYRRNTEAFF
V gene: TRBV7-9
J gene: TRBJ1-1
D gene: -

CDR3 protein: CASRTPGQGPYEQYF
V gene: TRBV11-2
J gene: TRBJ2-7
D gene: TRBD1

CDR3 protein: CASSEDGGGESYTGELFF
V gene: TRBV2
J gene: TRBJ2-2
D gene: TRBD2

CDR3 protein: CASSQSAGFGYTF
V gene: TRBV4-3
J gene: TRBJ1-2
D gene: -

CDR3 protein: CASSLGTGRQPQHF
V gene: TRBV5-6
J gene: TRBJ1-5
D gene: TRBD1